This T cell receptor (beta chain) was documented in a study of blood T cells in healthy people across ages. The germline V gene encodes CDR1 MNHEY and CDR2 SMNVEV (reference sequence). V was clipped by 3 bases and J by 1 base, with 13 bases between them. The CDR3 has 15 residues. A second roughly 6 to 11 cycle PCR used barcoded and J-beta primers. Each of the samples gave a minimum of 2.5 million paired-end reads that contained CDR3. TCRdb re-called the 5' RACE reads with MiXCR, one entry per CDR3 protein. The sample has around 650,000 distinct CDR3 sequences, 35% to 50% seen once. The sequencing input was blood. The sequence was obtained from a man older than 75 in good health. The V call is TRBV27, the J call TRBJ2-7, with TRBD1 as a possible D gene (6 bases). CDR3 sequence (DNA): TGTGCCAGCAGTTTTTGGGACATCCTTTCCTACGAGCAGTACTTC. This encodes CASSFWDILSYEQYF.